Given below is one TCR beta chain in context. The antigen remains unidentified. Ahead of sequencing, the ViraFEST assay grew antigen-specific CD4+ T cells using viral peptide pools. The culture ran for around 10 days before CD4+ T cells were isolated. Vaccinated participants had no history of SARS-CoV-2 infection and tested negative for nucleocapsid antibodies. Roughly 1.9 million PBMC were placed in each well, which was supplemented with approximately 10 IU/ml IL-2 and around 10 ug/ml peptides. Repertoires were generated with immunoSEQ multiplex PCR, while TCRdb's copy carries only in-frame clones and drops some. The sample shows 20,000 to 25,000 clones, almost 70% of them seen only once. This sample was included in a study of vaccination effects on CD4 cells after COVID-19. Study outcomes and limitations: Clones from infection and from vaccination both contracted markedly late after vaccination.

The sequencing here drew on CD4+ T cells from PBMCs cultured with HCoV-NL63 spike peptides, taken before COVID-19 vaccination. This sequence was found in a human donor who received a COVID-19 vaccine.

The CDR3 loop is CASSQDRIAADTQYF. The CDR3 region has the DNA TGTGCCAGCAGCCAAGATAGAATAGCGGCAGATACGCAGTATTTT. This chain connects TRBV3-1 (or the pseudogene TRBV3-2) to TRBJ2-3; TRBD2 is a possible D gene (6 bases). Between the trimmed V and J ends, which lost 0 bases and 4 bases, there was a span of 11 bases. The germline V gene has CDR1 LGHDT and CDR2 YNNKEL (reference sequence). The CDR3 runs 15 residues.